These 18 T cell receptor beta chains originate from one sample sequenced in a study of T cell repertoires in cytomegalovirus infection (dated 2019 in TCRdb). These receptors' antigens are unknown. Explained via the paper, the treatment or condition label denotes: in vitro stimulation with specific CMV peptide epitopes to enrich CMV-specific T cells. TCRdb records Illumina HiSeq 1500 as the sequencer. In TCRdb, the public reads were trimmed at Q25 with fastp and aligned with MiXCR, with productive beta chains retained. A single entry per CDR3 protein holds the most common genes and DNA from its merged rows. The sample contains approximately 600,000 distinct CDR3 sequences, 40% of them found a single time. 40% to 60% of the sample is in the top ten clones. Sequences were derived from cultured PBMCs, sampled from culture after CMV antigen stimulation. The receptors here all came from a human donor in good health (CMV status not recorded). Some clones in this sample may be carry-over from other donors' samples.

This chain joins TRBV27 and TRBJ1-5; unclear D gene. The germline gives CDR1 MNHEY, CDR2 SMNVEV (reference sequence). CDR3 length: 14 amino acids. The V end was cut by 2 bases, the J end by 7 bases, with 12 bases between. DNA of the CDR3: TGTGCCAGCAGTTTAGGAGGGCCGGGGCAGCCCCAGCATTTT. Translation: CASSLGGPGQPQHF.

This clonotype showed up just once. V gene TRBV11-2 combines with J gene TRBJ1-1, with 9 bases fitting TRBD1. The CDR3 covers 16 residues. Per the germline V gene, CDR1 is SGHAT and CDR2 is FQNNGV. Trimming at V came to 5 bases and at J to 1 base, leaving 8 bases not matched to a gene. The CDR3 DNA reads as TGTGCCAGCAGCCTCCGGGACAGGGTCGGGAACACTGAAGCTTTCTTT. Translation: CASSLRDRVGNTEAFF.

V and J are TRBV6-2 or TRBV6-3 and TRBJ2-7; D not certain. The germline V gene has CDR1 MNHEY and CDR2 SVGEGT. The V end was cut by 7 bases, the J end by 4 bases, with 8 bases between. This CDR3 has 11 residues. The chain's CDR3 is CASTKSYEQYF. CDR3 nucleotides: TGTGCCAGCACCAAATCTTACGAGCAGTACTTC.

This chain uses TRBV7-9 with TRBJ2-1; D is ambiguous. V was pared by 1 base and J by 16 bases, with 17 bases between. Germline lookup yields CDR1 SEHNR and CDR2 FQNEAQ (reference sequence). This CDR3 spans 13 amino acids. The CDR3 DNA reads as TGTGCCAGCAGCTTAGGCTCCCGGGCAGACCCCTTCTTC. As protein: CASSLGSRADPFF.

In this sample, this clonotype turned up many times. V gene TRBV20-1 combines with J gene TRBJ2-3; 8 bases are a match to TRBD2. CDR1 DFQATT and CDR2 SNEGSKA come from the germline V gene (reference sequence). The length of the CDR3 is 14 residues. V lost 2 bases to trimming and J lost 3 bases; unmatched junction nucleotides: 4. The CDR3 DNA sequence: TGCAGTGCTAGAACGAGCGGGGGAACAGATACGCAGTATTTT. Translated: CSARTSGGTDTQYF.

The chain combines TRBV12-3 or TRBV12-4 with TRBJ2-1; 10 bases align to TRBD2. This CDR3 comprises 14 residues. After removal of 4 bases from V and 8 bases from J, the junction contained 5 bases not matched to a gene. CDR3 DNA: TGTGCCAGCAGTTCCGCTAGCGGGAGACATGAGCAGTTCTTC. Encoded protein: CASSSASGRHEQFF.

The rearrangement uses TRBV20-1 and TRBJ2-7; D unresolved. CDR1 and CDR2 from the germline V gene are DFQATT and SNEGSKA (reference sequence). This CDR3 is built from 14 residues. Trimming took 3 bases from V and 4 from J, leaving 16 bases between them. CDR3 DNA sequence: TGCAGTGCTAGCCCAAGAGGTAGTAGGTACGAGCAGTACTTC. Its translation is CSASPRGSRYEQYF.

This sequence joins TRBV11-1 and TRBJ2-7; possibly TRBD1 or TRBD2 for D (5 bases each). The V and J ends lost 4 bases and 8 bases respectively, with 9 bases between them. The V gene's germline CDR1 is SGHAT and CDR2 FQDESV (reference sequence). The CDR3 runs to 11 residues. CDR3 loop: CASSSGTKQYF. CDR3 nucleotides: TGTGCCAGCAGCTCCGGGACCAAGCAGTACTTC.

The CDR3 is CSARGGRGDTEAFF. DNA for the CDR3: TGCAGTGCTAGAGGGGGGCGGGGCGACACTGAAGCTTTCTTT. The rearrangement uses TRBV20-1 and TRBJ1-1; possible D gene TRBD1, 6 bases. Germline CDR1 reads DFQATT; CDR2 reads SNEGSKA (reference sequence). The V gene lost 1 base and the J gene lost 3 bases, with 12 bases spanning the gap. This CDR3 has 14 residues.

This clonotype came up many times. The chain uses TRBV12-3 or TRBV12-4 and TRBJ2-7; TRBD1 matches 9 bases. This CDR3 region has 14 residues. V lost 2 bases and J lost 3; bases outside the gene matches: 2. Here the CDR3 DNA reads TGTGCCAGCAGTTTACGGGACAGGGACTACGAGCAGTACTTC. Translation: CASSLRDRDYEQYF.

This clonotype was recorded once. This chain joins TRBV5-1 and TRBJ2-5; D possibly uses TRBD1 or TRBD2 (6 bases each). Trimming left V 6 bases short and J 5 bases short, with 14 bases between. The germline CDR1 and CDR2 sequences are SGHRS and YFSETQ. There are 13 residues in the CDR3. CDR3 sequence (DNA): TGCGCCAGCAAAGGGGGGACCCGTGAGACCCAGTACTTC. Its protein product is CASKGGTRETQYF.

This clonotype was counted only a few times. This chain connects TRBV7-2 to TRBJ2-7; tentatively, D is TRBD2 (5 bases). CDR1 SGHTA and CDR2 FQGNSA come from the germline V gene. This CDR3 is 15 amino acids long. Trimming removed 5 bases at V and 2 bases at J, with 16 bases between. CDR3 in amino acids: CASSPRRTRTYEQYF. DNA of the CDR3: TGTGCCAGCAGCCCCAGGCGGACTCGAACCTACGAGCAGTACTTC.

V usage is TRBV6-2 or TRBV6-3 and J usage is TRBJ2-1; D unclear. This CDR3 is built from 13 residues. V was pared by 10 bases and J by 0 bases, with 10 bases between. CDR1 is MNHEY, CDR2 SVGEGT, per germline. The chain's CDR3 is CATRTSSYNEQFF. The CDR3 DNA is TGTGCCACAAGGACGAGCTCCTACAATGAGCAGTTCTTC.

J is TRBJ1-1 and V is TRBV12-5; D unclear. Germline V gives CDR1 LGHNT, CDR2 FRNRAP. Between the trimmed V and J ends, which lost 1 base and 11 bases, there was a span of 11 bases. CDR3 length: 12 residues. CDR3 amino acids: CASGLGVGNAFF. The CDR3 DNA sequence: TGTGCTAGTGGTTTGGGGGTTGGGAACGCTTTCTTT.

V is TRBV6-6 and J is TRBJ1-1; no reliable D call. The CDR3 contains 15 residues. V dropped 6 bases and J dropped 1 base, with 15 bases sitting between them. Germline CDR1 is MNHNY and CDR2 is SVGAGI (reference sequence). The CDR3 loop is CASSSSSGANTEAFF. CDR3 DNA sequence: TGTGCCAGCAGCTCATCCTCGGGCGCGAACACTGAAGCTTTCTTT.

The CDR3 sequence: CASSDDGGGALPYNEQFF. CDR3 bases: TGTGCCAGCAGTGACGACGGCGGGGGGGCCCTCCCCTACAATGAGCAGTTCTTC. The chain is built from TRBV2 and TRBJ2-1, with 9 nucleotides matching TRBD2. The CDR3 contains 18 residues. The V segment lost 3 bases and the J segment 2 bases; nucleotides outside the gene matches: 11. The germline gives CDR1 SNHLY, CDR2 FYNNEI.

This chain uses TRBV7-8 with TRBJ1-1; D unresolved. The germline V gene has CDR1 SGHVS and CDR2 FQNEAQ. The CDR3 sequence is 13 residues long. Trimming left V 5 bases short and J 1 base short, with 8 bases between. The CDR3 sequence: CASSLLRNTEAFF. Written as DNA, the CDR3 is TGTGCCAGCAGCCTATTGAGGAACACTGAAGCTTTCTTT. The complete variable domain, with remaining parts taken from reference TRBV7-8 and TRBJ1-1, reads GAGVSQSPRYKVAKRGQDVALRCDPISGHVSLFWYQQALGQGPEFLTYFQNEAQLDKSGLPSDRFFAERPEGSVSTLKIQRTQQEDSAVYLCASSLLRNTEAFFGQGTRLTVV.

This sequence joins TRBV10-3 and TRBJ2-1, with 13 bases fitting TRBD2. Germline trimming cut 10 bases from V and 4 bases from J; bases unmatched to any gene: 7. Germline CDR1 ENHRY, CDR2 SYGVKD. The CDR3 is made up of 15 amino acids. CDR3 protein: CATCPTSGGYNEQFF. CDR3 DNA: TGTGCCACCTGCCCGACTAGCGGGGGGTACAATGAGCAGTTCTTC.